This T cell receptor beta chain was identified in a study of glioma-infiltrating T cells (dated by TCRdb to 2016 to 2017). About the full investigation: The study sequenced TCR alpha- and beta-chain repertoires from glioma tissue, from non-neoplastic brain tissue and from matched peripheral blood mononuclear cells. To gauge divergence between tissue and blood T-cell populations, every tissue-infiltrating repertoire was compared against the peripheral blood repertoire from the same patient. Three low-grade glioma patients, fewer than 10 primary glioblastoma patients, and three non-glioma patients who contributed non-neoplastic brain tissue made up the paired cohort.

As concerns this clonotype: The specificity of this receptor is unknown. One base away there is no much larger clone; base qualities are not given.

TCR alpha and beta CDR3 regions were amplified with the iRepertoire nested amplicon-rescue multiplex PCR (arm-PCR) platform from RNA. The input for one-step reverse transcription and amplification was roughly 100-450 ng of either tissue mRNA or PBMC total RNA. Following bead purification, Illumina adapters were added by a secondary multiplex PCR, and libraries between 200 and 400 bp were gel-purified. Demultiplexing relied on internal 6-nucleotide barcodes carried by the libraries. Libraries were sequenced on an Illumina MiSeq with 2x220 or 2x250 nucleotide paired-end reads. In the source study's methods: Paired reads were merged with FLASH 1.2.11 and aligned to the GRCh37 human genome with BWA-MEM before extracting TRA and TRB reads. For V and J assignment, an IMGT-derived reference of cassette sequences and CDR3 motifs that included pseudogenes was used. Three-frame translation of reads was performed, and productive CDR3s were defined as those with a C...FGXG motif and no stop codons. Unique combinations of V-J cassette pair and CDR3 amino acid sequence were defined as clonotypes. Filtering of reads was based on Hamming distance, with the threshold set by the sequence error rate of each sample in mapped regions. Through fastp at Q25 and MiXCR, TCRdb rebuilt clones from the public reads, retaining in-frame beta chains. Rows with a matching CDR3 protein are joined into one entry that keeps the most common DNA and genes. The V and J calls and clone size are TCRdb's, not the authors'. This sample comprises 100,000 to 150,000 distinct CDR3 sequences, about 25% of them detected only once. Around 28% of the sample is held by the ten biggest clonotypes.

The study at large found these results: Tissue and blood shared very few CDR3 sequences, a result attributed to high CDR3 diversity and limited sampling. Small numbers underpinned the group comparisons: eight or nine glioblastoma patients, three low-grade glioma patients and three non-neoplastic patients. VJ-independent divergence between tissue and blood was lower than expected in non-neoplastic patients but higher than expected in all gliomas, particularly low-grade gliomas.

CDR1 and CDR2 are read off the germline V gene (reference sequence) as LNHNV and YYDKDF. V has 1 base trimmed and J has 1 base trimmed; junction bases matching no gene number 5. CDR3 length: 17 amino acids, cysteine to phenylalanine. Only the CDR3 portion is preserved as DNA: 51 bases, with reading frame beginning at the first base. This receptor was taken from a human donor with low-grade glioma or glioblastoma, undergoing nonglioma brain surgery, or in good health (not recorded which). The sequenced sample consisted of glioma tissue, nonneoplastic brain tissue, or PBMCs (not recorded which). The chain is made from TRBV15 and TRBJ2-5, and TRBD1 aligns with 11 junction nucleotides. Read as DNA, the sequence is TGTGCCACCAGCAGAGGTACCGGGACAGGGGGCCAAGAGACCCAGTACTTC. This gives the protein CATSRGTGTGGQETQYF.